This entry concerns a single T cell receptor beta chain. As yet, its antigen is unknown. The record originates from a study of memory B cells and T cells in multiple sclerosis. This CDR3 spans 13 amino acids. V lost 5 bases and J lost 4, with 14 bases in between. Germline V gene lookup returns CDR1 GTSNPN and CDR2 SVGIG (reference sequence). After stimulus-free culture, autoproliferating CFSE-dim and non-proliferating CFSE-high T cells were sequenced separately. Cultures began with about 4.6x10^7 CFSE-labeled PBMCs, unstimulated for 7 to 8 days, with replicate wells pooled. CFSE at 0.45 to 0.65 uM labeled the PBMCs, which were then cultured unstimulated. Sequencing was performed with immunoSEQ multiplex PCR; in TCRdb, only in-frame clones are kept and a portion is missing. The profile shows some 11,000 clones, roughly 86% of them singletons. Study results and caveats: Compartments had unequal clone-set sizes, affecting shared clonotype counts.

The sequencing input was PBMCs from blood kept in culture. This receptor was obtained from a human donor with multiple sclerosis. The rearrangement links TRBV30 to TRBJ1-1; tentatively, D is TRBD1 (6 bases). CDR3 DNA: TGTGCCTGGCGACCACAGGGCCCCACTGAAGCTTTCTTT. It is translated as CAWRPQGPTEAFF.